This T cell receptor (beta chain) was retrieved from a study of identical twins. The V and J ends lost 8 bases and 3 bases respectively, with 16 bases between them. Germline V gene data show CDR1 as SQVTM and CDR2 as ANQGSEA. The CDR3 is 13 amino acids. This clonotype was seen at least ten times. From the 5' RACE reads, TCRdb called clonotypes with MiXCR, one entry per CDR3 protein. The profile shows about 220,000 distinct CDR3 sequences, 6.5% to 8.5% of them singletons. This sample was also put to use in a study of yellow fever vaccine responses in identical twins.

Sequences were obtained from memory (CD45RO+) T cells sorted from blood. The rearrangement joins TRBV29-1 to TRBJ1-1; D call uncertain. The receptor comes from a woman younger than 30 in good health. CDR3 bases: TGCAGCTTCCGATGGGGTCAGGACACTGAAGCTTTCTTT. This encodes CSFRWGQDTEAFF. Using reference TRBV29-1 and TRBJ1-1 for the parts outside the CDR3, the full variable domain is SAVISQKPSRDICQRGTSLTIQCQVDSQVTMMFWYRQQPGQSLTLIATANQGSEATYESGFVIDKFPISRPNLTFSTLTVSNMSPEDSSIYLCSFRWGQDTEAFFGQGTRLTVV.